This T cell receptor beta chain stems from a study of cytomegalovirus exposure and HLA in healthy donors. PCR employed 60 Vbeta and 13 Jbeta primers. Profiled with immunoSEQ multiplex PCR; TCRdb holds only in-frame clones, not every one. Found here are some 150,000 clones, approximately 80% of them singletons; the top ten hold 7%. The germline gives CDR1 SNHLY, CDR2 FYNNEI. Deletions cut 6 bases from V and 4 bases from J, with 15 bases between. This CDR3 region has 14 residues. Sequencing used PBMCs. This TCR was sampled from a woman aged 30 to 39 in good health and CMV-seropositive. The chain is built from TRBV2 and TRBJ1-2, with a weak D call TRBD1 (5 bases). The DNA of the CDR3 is TGTGCCAGCAGCCCCAGGGAGGGAGGCTATGGCTACACCTTC. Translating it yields CASSPREGGYGYTF. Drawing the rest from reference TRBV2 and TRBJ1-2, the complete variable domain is EPEVTQTPSHQVTQMGQEVILRCVPISNHLYFYWYRQILGQKVEFLVSFYNNEISEKSEIFDDQFSVERPDGSNFTLKIRSTKLEDSAMYFCASSPREGGYGYTFGSGTRLTVV.